This T cell receptor (beta chain) was recovered during a study of tumor-infiltrating lymphocytes in primary liver carcinoma. Joint extraction of RNA and DNA used 20-30 mg of bulk tissue that was unsorted. Surgeons resected the patients' primary liver carcinomas. The input was about 500 ng total RNA; TCR beta cDNA was made from it with a constant-region primer. What produced the TCR beta libraries was three nested multiplex PCR rounds using slightly modified ARM-PCR. A C-beta reverse primer and TRBV1-TRBV30 forward primers served in each of the first two PCR rounds, at ten to eleven cycles apiece. TCRdb itself ran the multiplex PCR reads through MiXCR, one entry per CDR3 protein. The data contain about 97,000 distinct CDR3 sequences, more than 65% of them seen just once; the ten biggest clones take up 12%. Trimming left V 10 bases short and J 3 bases short, with 10 bases between. The CDR3 covers 12 residues. Per germline, CDR1 MDHEN and CDR2 SYDVKM.

This clonotype occurred a few times. This receptor was taken from a woman in her sixties with primary liver carcinoma and hepatitis B virus infection. The gene calls are TRBV28 and TRBJ1-5; maybe TRBD1 (6 bases). Sequenced input: liver tumor tissue from sampling region 2. The subset denotes: tumor region T2, inferior pole. CDR3 sequence reads: CAIGQPNQPQHF. CDR3 nucleotide sequence: TGTGCCATCGGACAGCCCAATCAGCCCCAGCATTTT.